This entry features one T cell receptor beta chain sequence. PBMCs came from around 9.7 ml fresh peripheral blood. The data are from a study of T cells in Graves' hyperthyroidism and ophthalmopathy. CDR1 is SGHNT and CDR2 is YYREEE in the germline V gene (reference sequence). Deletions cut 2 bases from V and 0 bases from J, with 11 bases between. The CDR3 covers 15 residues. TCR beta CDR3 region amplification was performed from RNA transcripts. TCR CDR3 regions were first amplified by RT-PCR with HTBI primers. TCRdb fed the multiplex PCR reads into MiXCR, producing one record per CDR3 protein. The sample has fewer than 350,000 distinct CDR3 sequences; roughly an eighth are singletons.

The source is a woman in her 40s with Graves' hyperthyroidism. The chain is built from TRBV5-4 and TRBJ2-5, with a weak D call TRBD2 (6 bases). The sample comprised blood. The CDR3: CASSFGGANQETQYF. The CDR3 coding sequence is TGTGCCAGCAGCTTTGGAGGGGCCAACCAAGAGACCCAGTACTTC.